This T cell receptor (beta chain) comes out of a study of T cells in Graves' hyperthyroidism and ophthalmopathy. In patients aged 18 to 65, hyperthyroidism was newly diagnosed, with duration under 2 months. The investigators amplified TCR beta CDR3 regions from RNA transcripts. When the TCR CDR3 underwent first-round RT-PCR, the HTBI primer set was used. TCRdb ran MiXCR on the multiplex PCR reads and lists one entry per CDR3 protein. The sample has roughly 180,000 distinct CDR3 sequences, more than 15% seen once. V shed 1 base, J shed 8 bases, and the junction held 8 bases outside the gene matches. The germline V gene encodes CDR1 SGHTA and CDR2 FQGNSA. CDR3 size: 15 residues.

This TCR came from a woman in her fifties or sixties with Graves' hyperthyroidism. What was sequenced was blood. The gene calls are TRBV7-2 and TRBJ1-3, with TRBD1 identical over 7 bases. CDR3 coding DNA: TGTGCCAGCAGCTTAGACAGGGGAGGGGACTACACCATATATTTT. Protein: CASSLDRGGDYTIYF.